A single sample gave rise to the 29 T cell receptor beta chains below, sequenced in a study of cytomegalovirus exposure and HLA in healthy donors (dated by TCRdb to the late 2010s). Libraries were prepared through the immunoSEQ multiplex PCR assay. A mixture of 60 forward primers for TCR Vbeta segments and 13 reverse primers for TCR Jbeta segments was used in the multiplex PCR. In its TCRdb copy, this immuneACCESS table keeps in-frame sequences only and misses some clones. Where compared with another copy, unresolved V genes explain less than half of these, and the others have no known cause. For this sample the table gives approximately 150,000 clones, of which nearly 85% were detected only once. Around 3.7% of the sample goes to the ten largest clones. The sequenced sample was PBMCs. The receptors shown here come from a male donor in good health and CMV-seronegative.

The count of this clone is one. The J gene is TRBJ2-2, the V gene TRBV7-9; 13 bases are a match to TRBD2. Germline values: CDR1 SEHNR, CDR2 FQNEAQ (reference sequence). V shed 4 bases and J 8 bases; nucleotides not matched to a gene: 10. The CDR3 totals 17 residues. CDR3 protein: CASSSDRGLAGWGELFF. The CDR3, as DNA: TGTGCCAGCAGCTCCGACCGGGGACTAGCGGGATGGGGGGAGCTGTTTTTT.

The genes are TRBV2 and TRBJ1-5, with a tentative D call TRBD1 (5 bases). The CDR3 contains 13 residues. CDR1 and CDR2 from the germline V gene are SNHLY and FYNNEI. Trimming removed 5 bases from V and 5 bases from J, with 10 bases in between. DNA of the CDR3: TGTGCCAGCAGTCTTACAGGATATCAGCCCCAGCATTTT. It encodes CASSLTGYQPQHF.

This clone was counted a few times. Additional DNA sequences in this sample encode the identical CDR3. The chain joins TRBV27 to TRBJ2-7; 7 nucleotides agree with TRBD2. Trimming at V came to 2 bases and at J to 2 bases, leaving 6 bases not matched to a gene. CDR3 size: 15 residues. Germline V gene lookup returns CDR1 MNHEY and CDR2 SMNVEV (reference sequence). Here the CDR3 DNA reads TGTGCCAGCAGTTTAAGGGAGGGGACGGCCTACGAGCAGTACTTC. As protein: CASSLREGTAYEQYF.

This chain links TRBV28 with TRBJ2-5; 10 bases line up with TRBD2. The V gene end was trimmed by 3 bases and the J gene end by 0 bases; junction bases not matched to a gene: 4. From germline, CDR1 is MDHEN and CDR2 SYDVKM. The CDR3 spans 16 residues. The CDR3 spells CASSLSSGGYQETQYF. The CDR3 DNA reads TGTGCCAGCAGTTTGAGTAGCGGGGGGTACCAAGAGACCCAGTACTTC.

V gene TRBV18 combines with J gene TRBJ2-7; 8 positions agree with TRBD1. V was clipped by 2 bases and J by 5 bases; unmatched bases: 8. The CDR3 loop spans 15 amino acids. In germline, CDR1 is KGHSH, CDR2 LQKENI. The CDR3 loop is CASSPNLDRGHEQYF. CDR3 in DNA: TGTGCCAGCTCACCAAATTTAGACAGGGGCCACGAGCAGTACTTC.

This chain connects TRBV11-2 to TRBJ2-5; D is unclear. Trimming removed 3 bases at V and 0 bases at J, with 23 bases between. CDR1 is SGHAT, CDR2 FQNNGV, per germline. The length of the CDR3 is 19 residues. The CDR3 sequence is CASSFSLADEILYQETQYF. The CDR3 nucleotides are TGTGCCAGCAGCTTCTCTTTGGCGGATGAGATCTTGTACCAAGAGACCCAGTACTTC.

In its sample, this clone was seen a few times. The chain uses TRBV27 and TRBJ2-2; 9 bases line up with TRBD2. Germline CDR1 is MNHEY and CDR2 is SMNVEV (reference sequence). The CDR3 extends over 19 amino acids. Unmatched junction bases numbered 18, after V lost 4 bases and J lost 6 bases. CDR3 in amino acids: CASSYTTSGLGLIAGELFF. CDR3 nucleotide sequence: TGTGCCAGCAGTTACACGACTAGCGGACTAGGGTTGATTGCCGGGGAGCTGTTTTTT.

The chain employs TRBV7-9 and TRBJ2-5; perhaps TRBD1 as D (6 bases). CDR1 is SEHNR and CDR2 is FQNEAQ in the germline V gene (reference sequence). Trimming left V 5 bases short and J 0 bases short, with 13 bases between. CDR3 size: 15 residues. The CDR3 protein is CASSRKSGDQETQYF. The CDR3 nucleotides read TGTGCCAGCAGCCGCAAATCAGGGGACCAAGAGACCCAGTACTTC.

The CDR3: CSVDRDGSGYTF. Written as DNA, the CDR3 is TGCAGCGTGGACAGGGATGGCTCTGGCTACACCTTC. The chain has TRBV29-1 and TRBJ1-2; 8 nucleotides align to TRBD1. The CDR3 is 12 residues long. CDR1 is SQVTM and CDR2 is ANQGSEA in the germline V gene. Trimming took 6 bases from V and 7 from J; bases not matched to a gene: 7.

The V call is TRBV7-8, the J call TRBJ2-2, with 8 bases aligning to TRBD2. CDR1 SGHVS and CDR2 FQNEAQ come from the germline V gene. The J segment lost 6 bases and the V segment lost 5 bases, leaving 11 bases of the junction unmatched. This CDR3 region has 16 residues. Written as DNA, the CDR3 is TGTGCCAGCAGCGCCCCCCCGGGACTAGGTCCCGGGGAGCTGTTTTTT. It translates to CASSAPPGLGPGELFF. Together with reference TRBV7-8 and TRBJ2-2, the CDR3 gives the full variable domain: GAGVSQSPRYKVAKRGQDVALRCDPISGHVSLFWYQQALGQGPEFLTYFQNEAQLDKSGLPSDRFFAERPEGSVSTLKIQRTQQEDSAVYLCASSAPPGLGPGELFFGEGSRLTVL.

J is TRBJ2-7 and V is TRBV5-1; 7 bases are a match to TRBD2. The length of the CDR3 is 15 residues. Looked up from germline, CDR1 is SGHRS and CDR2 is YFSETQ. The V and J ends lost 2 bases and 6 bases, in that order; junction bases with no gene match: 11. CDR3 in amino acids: CASSFISGSPSEQYF. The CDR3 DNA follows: TGCGCCAGCAGCTTTATTAGCGGGTCCCCTTCCGAGCAGTACTTC.

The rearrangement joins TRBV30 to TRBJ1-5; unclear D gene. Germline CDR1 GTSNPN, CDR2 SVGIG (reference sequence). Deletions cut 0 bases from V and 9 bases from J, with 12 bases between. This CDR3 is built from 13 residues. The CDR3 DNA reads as TGTGCCTGGAGTGTTGGCTTGGAGCGGCCCCAGCATTTT. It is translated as CAWSVGLERPQHF.

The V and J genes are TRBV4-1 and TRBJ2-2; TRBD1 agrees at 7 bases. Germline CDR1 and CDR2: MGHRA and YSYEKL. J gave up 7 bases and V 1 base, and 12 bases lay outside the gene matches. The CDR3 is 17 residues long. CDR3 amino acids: CASSQVVRGRNGGELFF. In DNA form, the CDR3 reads TGCGCCAGCAGCCAAGTGGTTAGGGGGCGGAACGGCGGGGAGCTGTTTTTT.

The CDR3: CASSPFRGLEPQHF. CDR3 in DNA: TGTGCCAGCTCACCATTTAGGGGGCTAGAGCCCCAGCATTTT. The V gene is TRBV18, the J gene TRBJ1-5; 7 bases line up with TRBD1. CDR1 is KGHSH, CDR2 LQKENI, per germline. The CDR3 is 14 amino acids. V was clipped by 2 bases and J by 8 bases; unmatched bases: 6.

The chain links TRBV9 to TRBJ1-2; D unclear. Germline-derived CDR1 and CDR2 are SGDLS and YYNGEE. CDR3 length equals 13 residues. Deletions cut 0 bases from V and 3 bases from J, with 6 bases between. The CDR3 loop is CASSVAADYGYTF. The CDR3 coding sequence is TGTGCCAGCAGCGTAGCTGCGGACTATGGCTACACCTTC.

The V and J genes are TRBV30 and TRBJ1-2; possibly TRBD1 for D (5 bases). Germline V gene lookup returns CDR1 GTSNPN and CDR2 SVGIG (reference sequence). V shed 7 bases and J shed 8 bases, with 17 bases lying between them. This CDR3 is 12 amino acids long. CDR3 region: CASVLGLAGYTF. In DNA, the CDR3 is TGTGCCTCAGTCCTGGGGCTTGCGGGCTACACCTTC.

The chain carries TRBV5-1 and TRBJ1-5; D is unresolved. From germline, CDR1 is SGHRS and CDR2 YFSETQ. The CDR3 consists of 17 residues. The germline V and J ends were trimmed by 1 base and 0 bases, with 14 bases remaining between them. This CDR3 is CASSLIPRSYSNQPQHF. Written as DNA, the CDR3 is TGCGCCAGCAGCTTGATTCCCCGGTCCTATAGCAATCAGCCCCAGCATTTT.

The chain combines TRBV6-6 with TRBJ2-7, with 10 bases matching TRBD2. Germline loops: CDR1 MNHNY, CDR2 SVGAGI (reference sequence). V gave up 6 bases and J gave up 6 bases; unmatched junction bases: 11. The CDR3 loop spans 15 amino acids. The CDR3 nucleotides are TGTGCCAGCAGAGTAAAAGCGGGGGGGCCGGGCGAGCAGTACTTC. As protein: CASRVKAGGPGEQYF.

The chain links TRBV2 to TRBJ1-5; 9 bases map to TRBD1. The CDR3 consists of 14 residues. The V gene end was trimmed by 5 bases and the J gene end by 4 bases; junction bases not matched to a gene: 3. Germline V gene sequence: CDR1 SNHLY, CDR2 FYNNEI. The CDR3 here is CASSRTGANQPQHF. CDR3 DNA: TGTGCCAGCAGTCGGACAGGGGCGAATCAGCCCCAGCATTTT.

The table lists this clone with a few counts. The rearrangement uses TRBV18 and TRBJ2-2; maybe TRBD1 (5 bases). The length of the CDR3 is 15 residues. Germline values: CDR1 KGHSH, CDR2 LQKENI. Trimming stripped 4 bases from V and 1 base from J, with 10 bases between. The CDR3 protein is CASSRKQENTGELFF. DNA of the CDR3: TGTGCCAGCTCACGGAAACAGGAGAACACCGGGGAGCTGTTTTTT.

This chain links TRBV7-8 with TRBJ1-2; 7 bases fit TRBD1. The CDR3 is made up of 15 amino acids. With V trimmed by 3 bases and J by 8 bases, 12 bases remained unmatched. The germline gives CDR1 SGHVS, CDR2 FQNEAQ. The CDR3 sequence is CASSFSQGVNGGYTF. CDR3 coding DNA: TGTGCCAGCAGCTTTTCTCAGGGGGTGAATGGGGGCTACACCTTC. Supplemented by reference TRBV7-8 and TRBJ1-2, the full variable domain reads GAGVSQSPRYKVAKRGQDVALRCDPISGHVSLFWYQQALGQGPEFLTYFQNEAQLDKSGLPSDRFFAERPEGSVSTLKIQRTQQEDSAVYLCASSFSQGVNGGYTFGSGTRLTVV.

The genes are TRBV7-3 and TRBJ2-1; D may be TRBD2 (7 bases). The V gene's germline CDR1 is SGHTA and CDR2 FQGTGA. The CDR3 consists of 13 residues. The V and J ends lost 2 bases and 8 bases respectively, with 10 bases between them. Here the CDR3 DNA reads TGTGCCAGCAGCTTAGGGGGGGGCGATGAGCAGTTCTTC. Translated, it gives CASSLGGGDEQFF.

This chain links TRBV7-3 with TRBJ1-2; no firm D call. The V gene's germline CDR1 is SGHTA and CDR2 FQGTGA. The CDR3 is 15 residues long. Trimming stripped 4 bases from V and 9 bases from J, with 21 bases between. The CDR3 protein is CASSSRVRQVVSYTF. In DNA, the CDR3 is TGTGCCAGCAGCTCCCGAGTTCGGCAGGTCGTAAGCTACACCTTC.

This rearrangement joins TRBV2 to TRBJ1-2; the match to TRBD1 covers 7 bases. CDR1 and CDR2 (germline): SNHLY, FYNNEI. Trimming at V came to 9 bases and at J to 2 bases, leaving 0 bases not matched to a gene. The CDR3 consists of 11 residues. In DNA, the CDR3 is TGTGCCAGGACAGGGAACTATGGCTACACCTTC. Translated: CARTGNYGYTF.

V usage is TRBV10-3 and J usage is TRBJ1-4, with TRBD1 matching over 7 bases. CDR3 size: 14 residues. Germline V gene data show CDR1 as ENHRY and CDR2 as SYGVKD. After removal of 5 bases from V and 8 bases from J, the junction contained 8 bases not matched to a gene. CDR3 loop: CAISNRGEREKLFF. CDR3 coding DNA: TGTGCCATCAGTAACAGGGGAGAAAGGGAAAAACTGTTTTTT.

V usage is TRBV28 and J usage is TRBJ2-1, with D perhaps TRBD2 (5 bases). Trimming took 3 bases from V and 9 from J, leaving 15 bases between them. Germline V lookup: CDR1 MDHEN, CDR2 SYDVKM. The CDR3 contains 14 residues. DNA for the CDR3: TGTGCCAGCAGTTTCCTTTCGCGGGCAGGTGAGCAGTTCTTC. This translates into CASSFLSRAGEQFF.

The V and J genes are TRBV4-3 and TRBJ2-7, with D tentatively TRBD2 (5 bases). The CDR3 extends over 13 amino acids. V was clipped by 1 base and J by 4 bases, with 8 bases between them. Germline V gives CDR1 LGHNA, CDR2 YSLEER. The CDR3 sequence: CASSQGRTYEQYF. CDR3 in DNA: TGCGCCAGCAGCCAAGGGAGGACTTACGAGCAGTACTTC.

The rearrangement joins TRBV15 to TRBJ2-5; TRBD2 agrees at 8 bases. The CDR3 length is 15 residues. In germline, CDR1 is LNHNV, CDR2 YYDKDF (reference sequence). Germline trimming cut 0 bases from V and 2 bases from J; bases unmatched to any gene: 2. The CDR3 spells CATSREIAGQETQYF. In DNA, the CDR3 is TGTGCCACCAGCAGAGAAATAGCGGGGCAAGAGACCCAGTACTTC.

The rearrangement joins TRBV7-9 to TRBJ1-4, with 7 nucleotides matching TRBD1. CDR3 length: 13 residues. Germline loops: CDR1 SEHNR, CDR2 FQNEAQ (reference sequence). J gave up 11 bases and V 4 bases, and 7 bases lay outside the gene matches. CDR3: CASSSGGLGKLFF. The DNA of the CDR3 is TGTGCCAGCAGCTCAGGGGGTTTAGGGAAACTGTTTTTT. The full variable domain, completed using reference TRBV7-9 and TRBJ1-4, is DTGVSQNPRHKITKRGQNVTFRCDPISEHNRLYWYRQTLGQGPEFLTYFQNEAQLEKSRLLSDRFSAERPKGSFSTLEIQRTEQGDSAMYLCASSSGGLGKLFFGSGTQLSVL.